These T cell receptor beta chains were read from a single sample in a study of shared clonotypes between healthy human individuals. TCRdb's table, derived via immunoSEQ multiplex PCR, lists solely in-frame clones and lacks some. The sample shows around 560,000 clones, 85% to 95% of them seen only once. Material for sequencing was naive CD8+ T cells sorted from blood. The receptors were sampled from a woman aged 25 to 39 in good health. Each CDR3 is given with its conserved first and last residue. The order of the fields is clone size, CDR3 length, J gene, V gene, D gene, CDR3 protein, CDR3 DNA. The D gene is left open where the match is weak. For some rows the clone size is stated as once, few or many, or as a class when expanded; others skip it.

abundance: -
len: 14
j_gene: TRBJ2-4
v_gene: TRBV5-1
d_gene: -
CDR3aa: CASSLTGSKNIQYF
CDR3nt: TGCGCCAGCAGCTTGACAGGGTCCAAAAACATTCAGTACTTC

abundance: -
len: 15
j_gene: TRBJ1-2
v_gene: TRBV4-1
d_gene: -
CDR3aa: CASTPALPLTYGYTF
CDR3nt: TGCGCCAGCACCCCAGCCTTGCCGCTAACCTATGGCTACACCTTC

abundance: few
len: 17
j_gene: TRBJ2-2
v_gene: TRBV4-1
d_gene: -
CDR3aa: CASSQEGSRGGTGELFF
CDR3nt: TGCGCCAGCAGCCAAGAAGGTAGCAGGGGAGGGACCGGGGAGCTGTTTTTT

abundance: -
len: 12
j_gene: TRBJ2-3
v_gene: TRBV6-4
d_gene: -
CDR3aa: CATPTSTDTQYF
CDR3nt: TGTGCCACCCCAACTAGCACAGATACGCAGTATTTT

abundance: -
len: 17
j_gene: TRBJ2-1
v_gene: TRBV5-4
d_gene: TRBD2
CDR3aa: CASSLDLAGKHHNEQFF
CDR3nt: TGTGCCAGCAGCTTGGACCTAGCGGGGAAACACCACAATGAGCAGTTCTTC

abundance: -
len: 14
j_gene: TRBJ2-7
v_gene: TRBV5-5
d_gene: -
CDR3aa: CASSLVRGIYEQYF
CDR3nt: TGTGCCAGCAGCTTGGTTAGGGGGATCTACGAGCAGTACTTC

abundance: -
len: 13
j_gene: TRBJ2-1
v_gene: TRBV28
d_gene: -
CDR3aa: CASSLSDYNEQFF
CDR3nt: TGTGCCAGCAGTCTCTCGGACTACAATGAGCAGTTCTTC

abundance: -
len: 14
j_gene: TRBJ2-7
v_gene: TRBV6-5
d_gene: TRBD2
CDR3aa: CASSYSASGYEQYF
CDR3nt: TGTGCCAGCAGTTACTCTGCTAGCGGGTACGAGCAGTACTTC

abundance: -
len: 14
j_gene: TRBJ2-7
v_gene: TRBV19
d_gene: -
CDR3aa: CASSIVTNHYEQYF
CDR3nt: TGTGCCAGTAGTATCGTGACTAACCACTACGAGCAGTACTTC

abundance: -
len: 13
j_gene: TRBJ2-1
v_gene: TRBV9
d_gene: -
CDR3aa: CASSPGQGNEQFF
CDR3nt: TGTGCCAGCAGCCCGGGGCAGGGGAATGAGCAGTTCTTC

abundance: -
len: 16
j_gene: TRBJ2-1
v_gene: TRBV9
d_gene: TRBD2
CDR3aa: CASSVASGQYYNEQFF
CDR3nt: TGTGCCAGCAGCGTAGCTAGCGGGCAATACTACAATGAGCAGTTCTTC

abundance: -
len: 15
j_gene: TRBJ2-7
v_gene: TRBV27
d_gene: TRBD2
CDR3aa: CASSLTSLVSYEQYF
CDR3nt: TGTGCCAGCAGCCTGACTAGCCTAGTCTCCTACGAGCAGTACTTC

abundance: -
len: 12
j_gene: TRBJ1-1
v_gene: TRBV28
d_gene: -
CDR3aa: CASSRSYTEAFF
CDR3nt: TGTGCCAGCAGCCGTTCATACACTGAAGCTTTCTTT

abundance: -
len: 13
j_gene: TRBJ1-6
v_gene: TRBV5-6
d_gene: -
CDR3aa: CASSRPDNSPLHF
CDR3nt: TGTGCCAGCAGCCGCCCAGATAATTCACCCCTCCACTTT

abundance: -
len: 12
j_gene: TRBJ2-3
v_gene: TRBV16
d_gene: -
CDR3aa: CASSQFTDTQYF
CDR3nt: TGTGCCAGCAGCCAATTCACAGATACGCAGTATTTT

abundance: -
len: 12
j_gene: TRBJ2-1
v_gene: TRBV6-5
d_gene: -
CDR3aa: CASSSGYNEQFF
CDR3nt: TGTGCCAGCAGTTCAGGCTACAATGAGCAGTTCTTC

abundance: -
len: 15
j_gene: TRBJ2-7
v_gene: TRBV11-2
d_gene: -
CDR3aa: CASSLDRAPGYEQYF
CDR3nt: TGTGCCAGCAGCTTAGACAGGGCTCCCGGCTACGAGCAGTACTTC

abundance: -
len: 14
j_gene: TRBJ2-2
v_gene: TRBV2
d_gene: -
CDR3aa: CASSEIPGAGELFF
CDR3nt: TGTGCCAGCAGTGAAATCCCCGGGGCCGGGGAGCTGTTTTTT

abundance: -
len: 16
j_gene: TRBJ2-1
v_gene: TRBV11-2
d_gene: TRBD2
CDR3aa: CASSLIPGGGYNEQFF
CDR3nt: TGTGCCAGCAGTTTAATTCCGGGAGGGGGCTACAATGAGCAGTTCTTC

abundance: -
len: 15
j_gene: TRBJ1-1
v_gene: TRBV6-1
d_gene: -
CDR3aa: CASSESWARNTEAFF
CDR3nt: TGTGCCAGCAGTGAATCCTGGGCCAGGAACACTGAAGCTTTCTTT

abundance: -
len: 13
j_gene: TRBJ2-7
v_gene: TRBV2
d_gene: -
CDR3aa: CASSDEGTYEQYF
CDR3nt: TGTGCCAGCAGTGACGAGGGGACCTACGAGCAGTACTTC

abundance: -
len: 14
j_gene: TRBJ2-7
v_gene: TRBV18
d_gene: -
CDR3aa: CASSPGPTSYEQYF
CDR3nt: TGTGCCAGCTCACCCGGACCAACATCCTACGAGCAGTACTTC

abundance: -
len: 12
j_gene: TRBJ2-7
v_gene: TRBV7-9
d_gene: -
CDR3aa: CASSLHIYEQYF
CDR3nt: TGTGCCAGCAGCTTGCACATCTACGAGCAGTACTTC

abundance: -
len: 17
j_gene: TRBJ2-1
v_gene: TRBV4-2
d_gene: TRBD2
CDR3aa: CASSPKKTSGIYNEQFF
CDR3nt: TGTGCCAGCAGCCCAAAAAAGACTAGCGGGATATACAATGAGCAGTTCTTC

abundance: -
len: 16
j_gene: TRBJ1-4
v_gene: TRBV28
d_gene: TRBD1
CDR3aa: CASSPGMGTDNEKLFF
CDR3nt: TGTGCCAGCAGTCCTGGAATGGGGACAGATAATGAAAAACTGTTTTTT

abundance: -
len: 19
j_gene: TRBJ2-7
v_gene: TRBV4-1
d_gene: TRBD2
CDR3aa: CASSQEPLRRGALPYEQYF
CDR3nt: TGCGCCAGCAGCCAAGAGCCCCTAAGGCGGGGGGCATTACCCTACGAGCAGTACTTC

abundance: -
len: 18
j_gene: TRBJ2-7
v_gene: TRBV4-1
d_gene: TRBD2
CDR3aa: CASSQVTSEEFLTYEQYF
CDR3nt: TGCGCCAGCAGCCAAGTCACTAGCGAGGAGTTTTTAACCTACGAGCAGTACTTC

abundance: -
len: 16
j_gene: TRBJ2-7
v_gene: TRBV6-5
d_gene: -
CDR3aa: CASSFNPSGSLYEQYF
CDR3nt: TGTGCCAGCAGTTTCAACCCCTCGGGGAGTCTCTACGAGCAGTACTTC

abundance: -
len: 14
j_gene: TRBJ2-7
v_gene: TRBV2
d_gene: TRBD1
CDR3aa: CASSDGTVSYEQYF
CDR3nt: TGTGCCAGCAGTGACGGGACAGTCTCCTACGAGCAGTACTTC

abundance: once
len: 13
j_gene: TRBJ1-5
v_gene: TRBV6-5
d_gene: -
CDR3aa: CASSEDSIRPQHF
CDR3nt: TGTGCCAGCAGTGAGGACAGCATAAGGCCCCAGCATTTT

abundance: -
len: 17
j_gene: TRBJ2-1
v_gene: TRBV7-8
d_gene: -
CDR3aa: CASNPWWRDEGYNEQFF
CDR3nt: TGTGCCAGCAACCCATGGTGGAGGGACGAAGGCTACAATGAGCAGTTCTTC

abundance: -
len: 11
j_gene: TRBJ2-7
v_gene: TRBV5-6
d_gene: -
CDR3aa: CASSFSGEQYF
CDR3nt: TGTGCCAGCAGCTTTTCGGGGGAGCAGTACTTC

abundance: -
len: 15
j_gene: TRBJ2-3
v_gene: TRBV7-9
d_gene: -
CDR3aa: CASSLQAGSGDTQYF
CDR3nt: TGTGCCAGCAGCTTACAAGCAGGGTCTGGGGATACGCAGTATTTT

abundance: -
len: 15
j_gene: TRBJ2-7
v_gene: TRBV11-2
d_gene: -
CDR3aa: CASSLSRRTVGEQYF
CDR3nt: TGTGCCAGCAGCTTGAGTAGGCGGACTGTGGGTGAGCAGTACTTC

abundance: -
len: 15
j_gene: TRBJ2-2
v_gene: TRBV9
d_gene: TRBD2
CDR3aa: CATNGGDENTGELFF
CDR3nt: TGTGCCACCAACGGGGGGGATGAGAACACCGGGGAGCTGTTTTTT

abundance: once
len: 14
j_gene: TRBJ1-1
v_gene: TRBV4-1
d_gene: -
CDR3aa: CASSQVVGGTEAFF
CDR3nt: TGCGCCAGCAGCCAAGTCGTGGGTGGGACTGAAGCTTTCTTT

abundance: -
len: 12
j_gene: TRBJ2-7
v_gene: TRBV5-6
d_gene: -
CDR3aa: CASSLAADEQYF
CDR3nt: TGTGCCAGCAGCTTGGCGGCGGACGAGCAGTACTTC

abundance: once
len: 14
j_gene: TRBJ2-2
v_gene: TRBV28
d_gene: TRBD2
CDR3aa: CASSWLAGTGELFF
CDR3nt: TGTGCCAGCAGTTGGTTAGCGGGGACCGGGGAGCTGTTTTTT

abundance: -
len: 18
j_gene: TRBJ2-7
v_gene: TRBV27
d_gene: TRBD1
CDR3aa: CASSLYGATGGDPYEQYF
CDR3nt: TGTGCCAGCAGTTTATATGGGGCCACAGGGGGCGACCCCTACGAGCAGTACTTC

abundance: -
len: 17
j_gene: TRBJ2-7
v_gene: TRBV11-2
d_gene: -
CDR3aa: CASSLDPGAMDSYEQYF
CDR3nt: TGTGCCAGCAGCTTAGATCCGGGGGCGATGGACTCCTACGAGCAGTACTTC

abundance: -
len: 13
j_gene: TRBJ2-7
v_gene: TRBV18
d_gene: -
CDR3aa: CASSPPDSLEQYF
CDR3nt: TGTGCCAGCTCACCTCCCGACTCCCTCGAGCAGTACTTC